The rows below give T cell receptor beta chains drawn from one sample of a study of vaccination and CD4 T cells after COVID-19. TCRdb used MiXCR to reprocess the PCR reads, holding one entry per CDR3 protein. The sample carries some 18,000 distinct CDR3 sequences, just over 60% recorded once. The antigens of these receptors remain unknown. Sample: CD4+ T cells from blood, cultured in vitro. These receptors originate from a human donor who had recovered from COVID-19. Each CDR3 is given with its conserved first and last residue.

>TRBJ2-7|TRBV10-3
CAIRGQGETGQYF
>TRBJ2-5|TRBV7-9
CASSLGTETQYF
>TRBJ2-6|TRBV2
CASEGSLIISGANVLTF
>TRBJ1-5|TRBV19
CASSPSWGGGYSNQPQHF
>TRBJ2-3|TRBV6-2/TRBV6-3
CASSYSTSGPYTDTQYF
>TRBJ2-7|TRBV19
CASSINRDSYEQYF
>TRBJ2-3|TRBV18
CASSPGLAGATDTQYF
>TRBJ1-2|TRBV19
CASRVGAASGYGYTF
>TRBJ1-1|TRBV20-1
CSASKTIMNTEAFF
>TRBJ2-5|TRBV2
CASSGTGQGAQYF
>TRBJ1-2|TRBV11-3
CASSLRSGQGYGYTF
>TRBJ2-1|TRBV20-1
CSASPTGPYNEQFF
>TRBJ2-1|TRBV30
CAWSVDSNLYNEQFF
>TRBJ1-2|TRBV27
CASSFPDRGNGYTF
>TRBJ2-5|TRBV7-6
CASSSLGQETQYF
>TRBJ2-1|TRBV7-3
CASSRRAGGINEQFF
>TRBJ2-5|TRBV11-2
CASSSPRRRGTQYF
>TRBJ1-2|TRBV29-1
CSVGQPGYTF
>TRBJ1-2|TRBV7-2
CASSLPTGDVGYTF
>TRBJ1-2|TRBV20-1
CSARDPNSNGYTF
>TRBJ1-5|TRBV6-2/TRBV6-3
CASSSLGGAGQPQHF
>TRBJ2-3|TRBV11-3
CASSIGTSGSTDTQYF
>TRBJ1-2|TRBV7-2
CASSLALTGQSYTF
>TRBJ1-5|TRBV6-1
CASSPRQGSQPQHF
>TRBJ1-1|TRBV11-2
CASSLGGEAFF
>TRBJ2-1|TRBV7-4
CASSLALGGVSYNEQFF
>TRBJ2-7|TRBV7-9
CASSLSSVSREQYF